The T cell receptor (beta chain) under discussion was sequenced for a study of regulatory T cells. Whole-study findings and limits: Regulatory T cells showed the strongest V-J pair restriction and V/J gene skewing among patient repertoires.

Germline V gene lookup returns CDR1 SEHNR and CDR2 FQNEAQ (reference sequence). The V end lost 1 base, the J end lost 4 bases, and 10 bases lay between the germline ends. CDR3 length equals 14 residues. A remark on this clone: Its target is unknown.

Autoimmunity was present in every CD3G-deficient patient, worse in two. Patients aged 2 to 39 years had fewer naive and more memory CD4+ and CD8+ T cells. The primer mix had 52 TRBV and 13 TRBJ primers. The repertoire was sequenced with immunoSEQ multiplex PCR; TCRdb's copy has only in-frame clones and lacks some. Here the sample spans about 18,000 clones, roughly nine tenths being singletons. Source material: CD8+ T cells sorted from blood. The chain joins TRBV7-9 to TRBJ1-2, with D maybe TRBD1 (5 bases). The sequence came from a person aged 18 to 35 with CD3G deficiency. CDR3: CASSLVGGGYGYTF. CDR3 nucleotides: TGTGCCAGCAGCTTAGTAGGTGGGGGCTATGGCTACACCTTC.